The 6 T cell receptor beta chains in this list originate from one sample, sequenced in a study of cytomegalovirus exposure and HLA in healthy donors. The PCR ran on 60 Vbeta and 13 Jbeta primers. Here immunoSEQ multiplex PCR was the method, and the copy in TCRdb shows in-frame clones only, minus some. This sample has 120,000 or so clones, with about 80% found just once. Sequenced material: PBMCs. All receptors come from a woman between 45 and 60 years old in good health and CMV-seropositive.

This clone has more than one count but fewer than ten. This chain connects TRBV7-3 to TRBJ2-3; D ambiguous. Trimming shortened V by 2 bases and J by 4 bases, and 4 bases separated the two germline ends. Germline CDR1 and CDR2: SGHTA and FQGTGA. The CDR3 is 12 residues long. The CDR3 is CASSLGPDTQYF. The CDR3 DNA reads as TGTGCCAGCAGCTTAGGCCCAGATACGCAGTATTTT.

The rearrangement joins TRBV2 to TRBJ1-1; 11 bases line up with TRBD1. The V gene end was trimmed by 6 bases and the J gene end by 3 bases; junction bases not matched to a gene: 3. Germline CDR1 reads SNHLY; CDR2 reads FYNNEI. The CDR3 sequence is 14 residues long. Here the CDR3 reads CASSRTGGDTEAFF. The CDR3 DNA is TGTGCCAGCAGCAGGACAGGGGGCGACACTGAAGCTTTCTTT.

V usage is TRBV18 and J usage is TRBJ2-7; a possible D gene is TRBD1 (5 bases). CDR3 length: 12 residues. V lost 8 bases and J lost 4, with 12 bases in between. Germline V gives CDR1 KGHSH, CDR2 LQKENI. The CDR3 reads CASTRQPYEQYF. DNA of the CDR3: TGTGCCAGCACTCGACAGCCTTACGAGCAGTACTTC.

V gene TRBV7-2 combines with J gene TRBJ1-4; D not certain. V was shortened by 3 bases and J by 0 bases, with 8 bases between the two germline ends. CDR1 and CDR2 (germline): SGHTA, FQGNSA. The CDR3 extends over 15 amino acids. The CDR3 loop is CASSFHSATNEKLFF. CDR3 DNA: TGTGCCAGCAGCTTTCACAGTGCAACTAATGAAAAACTGTTTTTT.

The chain joins TRBV15 to TRBJ1-5, with 8 positions matching TRBD1. The CDR3 is 16 residues long. The ends lost 1 base at V and 5 bases at J; junction bases unmatched: 7. Germline V gene lookup returns CDR1 LNHNV and CDR2 YYDKDF (reference sequence). CDR3 nucleotide sequence: TGTGCCACCAGCAGAGGGACAGGGTACGGGGATCAGCCCCAGCATTTT. It yields the protein CATSRGTGYGDQPQHF. The variable domain in full, with the rest retrieved from reference TRBV15 and TRBJ1-5, is DAMVIQNPRYQVTQFGKPVTLSCSQTLNHNVMYWYQQKSSQAPKLLFHYYDKDFNNEADTPDNFQSRRPNTSFCFLDIRSPGLGDTAMYLCATSRGTGYGDQPQHFGDGTRLSIL.

The chain has TRBV5-4 and TRBJ2-1; no reliable D call. This CDR3 is 12 amino acids long. Germline loops: CDR1 SGHNT, CDR2 YYREEE (reference sequence). The ends were cut back, 4 bases at V and 6 bases at J, with 8 bases in the middle. CDR3 nucleotides: TGTGCCAGCAGCGTGGACGGCAATGAGCAGTTCTTC. It yields the protein CASSVDGNEQFF. The full variable domain, in which reference TRBV5-4 and TRBJ2-1 provide the parts outside the CDR3, is ETGVTQSPTHLIKTRGQQVTLRCSSQSGHNTVSWYQQALGQGPQFIFQYYREEENGRGNFPPRFSGLQFPNYSSELNVNALELDDSALYLCASSVDGNEQFFGPGTRLTVL.